What follows are 17 T cell receptor beta chains derived from one specimen sequenced in a study of post-analysis software for immune sequencing data. Study conclusions and caveats: Relative to controls, patients had roughly five TRBV segments at higher frequency, with TRBV5-6, TRBV5-1 and TRBV20-1 among these.

Presence of unique molecular identifiers characterized the TCR beta cDNA libraries. TCRdb processed the PCR reads anew with MiXCR; each CDR3 protein has one entry. The table includes roughly 430,000 distinct CDR3 sequences, roughly 38% detected once. No antigen has been assigned to these receptors. The sequenced sample consisted of blood. The receptors were gathered from a girl aged 2 to 10 with multiple sclerosis.

The chain combines TRBV6-6 with TRBJ2-3; D not resolved. V shed 3 bases and J shed 7 bases, with 5 bases lying between them. CDR3 size: 11 residues. Looked up from germline, CDR1 is MNHNY and CDR2 is SVGAGI (reference sequence). DNA of the CDR3: TGTGCCAGCAGTTATCAGCATACGCAGTATTTT. Translating gives CASSYQHTQYF.

This clonotype was observed a handful of times. The V gene is TRBV20-1, the J gene TRBJ1-6; D not certain. V shed 6 bases and J shed 7 bases, with 19 bases lying between them. Germline V gives CDR1 DFQATT, CDR2 SNEGSKA (reference sequence). CDR3 length: 15 amino acids. The CDR3 sequence: CSAHLAGIRNSPLHF. DNA of the CDR3: TGCAGTGCCCATCTTGCGGGGATTCGGAATTCACCCCTCCACTTT.

The genes are TRBV7-9 and TRBJ1-1; no reliable D call. Trimming cost V 5 bases and J 3 bases, with 10 bases left between them. Per the germline V gene, CDR1 is SEHNR and CDR2 is FQNEAQ (reference sequence). This CDR3 contains 13 residues. The CDR3 DNA reads TGTGCCAGCAGCGGACGGTCAGACACTGAAGCTTTCTTT. Encoded protein: CASSGRSDTEAFF.

CDR3: CASSQDGQPRPNYGYTF. The DNA for the CDR3 is TGCGCCAGCAGCCAAGATGGACAGCCCCGACCTAACTATGGCTACACCTTC. This chain links TRBV4-3 with TRBJ1-2; TRBD1 is a possible D gene (6 bases). This CDR3 contains 17 residues. The V and J ends lost 0 bases and 0 bases respectively, with 14 bases between them. Germline V gene data show CDR1 as LGHNA and CDR2 as YSLEER.

The genes are TRBV28 and TRBJ1-1; the D gene is possibly TRBD1 (5 bases). The CDR3 loop spans 14 amino acids. CDR1 and CDR2 (germline): MDHEN, SYDVKM. V gave up 8 bases and J gave up 0 bases, with 13 bases separating them. CDR3 bases: TGTGCCAGCGCCTGGGGGGAACTGAACACTGAAGCTTTCTTT. Amino acids: CASAWGELNTEAFF.

As concerns this clonotype: The junction departs from germline at one end; a sequencing error may be responsible. The chain employs TRBV7-7 and TRBJ2-7; no definite D call. There are 14 residues in the CDR3. Germline V gives CDR1 SSHAT, CDR2 FNYEAQ (reference sequence). This CDR3 is CASSLDPLYYEQYF. DNA of the CDR3: TGTGCTAGCAGCTTAGATCCACTCTACTACGAGCAGTACTTC.

CDR3 region: CASSETSGGVDEQFF. The CDR3 bases are TGTGCCAGCAGCGAGACTAGCGGGGGGGTGGATGAGCAGTTCTTC. This chain connects TRBV11-2 to TRBJ2-1; 14 bases match TRBD2. The junction had 5 bases not matched to a gene; V was cut back by 5 bases and J by 8 bases. Looked up from germline, CDR1 is SGHAT and CDR2 is FQNNGV. The CDR3 consists of 15 residues.

This clonotype has a handful of counts. The chain uses TRBV20-1 and TRBJ2-1, with TRBD2 matching 8 bases. Unmatched junction bases numbered 9, after V lost 5 bases and J lost 12 bases. The CDR3 extends over 12 amino acids. CDR1 DFQATT and CDR2 SNEGSKA come from the germline V gene (reference sequence). This CDR3 reads CSAEPSGRGQFF. The CDR3 bases are TGCAGTGCTGAACCCAGCGGGAGAGGGCAGTTCTTC.

V and J are TRBV12-3 or TRBV12-4 and TRBJ2-4; D might be TRBD2 (6 bases). The V and J ends lost 2 bases and 5 bases respectively, with 10 bases between them. The CDR3 extends over 14 amino acids. This CDR3 reads CASSLSVAENIQYF. CDR3 DNA: TGTGCCAGCAGTTTATCGGTAGCGGAAAACATTCAGTACTTC.

This clonotype has more than one count but fewer than ten. The genes are TRBV6-5 and TRBJ1-5, with TRBD1 as a possible D gene (5 bases). CDR1 is MNHEY and CDR2 is SVGAGI in the germline V gene. Trimming shortened V by 0 bases and J by 1 base, and 7 bases separated the two germline ends. The CDR3 is 15 residues long. The CDR3 coding sequence is TGTGCCAGCAGTTACTCCCGGGACAGCAATCAGCCCCAGCATTTT. It specifies CASSYSRDSNQPQHF.

The chain employs TRBV10-3 and TRBJ2-1; the match to TRBD1 covers 9 bases. J lost 0 bases, V lost 10 bases, and 7 bases had no gene match. The germline V gene encodes CDR1 ENHRY and CDR2 SYGVKD. CDR3 length: 15 amino acids. The CDR3 region is CATGTGSRSYNEQFF. The CDR3 nucleotides read TGTGCCACCGGGACAGGGAGTCGCTCCTACAATGAGCAGTTCTTC.

This chain connects TRBV6-6 to TRBJ1-5; D gene uncertain. V was clipped by 0 bases and J by 1 base, with 4 bases between them. This CDR3 has 14 residues. In germline, CDR1 is MNHNY, CDR2 SVGAGI (reference sequence). This chain's CDR3 is CASSYSGSNQPQHF. CDR3 DNA: TGTGCCAGCAGTTACTCTGGGAGCAATCAGCCCCAGCATTTT.

The chain recombines TRBV5-1 with TRBJ2-7, with 10 nucleotides matching TRBD2. This CDR3 contains 15 residues. Looked up from germline, CDR1 is SGHRS and CDR2 is YFSETQ. V shed 2 bases and J 7 bases; nucleotides not matched to a gene: 9. CDR3 region: CASSLQAGGYNEQYF. The CDR3 region has the DNA TGCGCCAGCAGCTTACAAGCGGGGGGGTACAATGAGCAGTACTTC.

The chain recombines TRBV7-9 with TRBJ1-2; the D is unclear. V lost 5 bases to trimming and J lost 3 bases, with 19 bases between them. This CDR3 is 16 amino acids long. Germline-derived CDR1 and CDR2 are SEHNR and FQNEAQ (reference sequence). CDR3 sequence (DNA): TGTGCCAGCAGCCCACAACCAGCAGACACGGACTATGGCTACACCTTC. Translated: CASSPQPADTDYGYTF. The whole variable domain, filled in from reference TRBV7-9 and TRBJ1-2, reads DTGVSQNPRHKITKRGQNVTFRCDPISEHNRLYWYRQTLGQGPEFLTYFQNEAQLEKSRLLSDRFSAERPKGSFSTLEIQRTEQGDSAMYLCASSPQPADTDYGYTFGSGTRLTVV.

The CDR3 DNA follows: TGTGCCAGCAGCTATACTAGCGGGAGGTCCAATCTAAACACAGATACGCAGTATTTT. Protein sequence: CASSYTSGRSNLNTDTQYF. J is TRBJ2-3 and V is TRBV7-2; 12 bases are a match to TRBD2. The CDR3 length is 19 residues. V was pared by 4 bases and J by 2 bases, with 13 bases of the junction left unmatched. The germline CDR1 and CDR2 sequences are SGHTA and FQGNSA.

The chain uses TRBV20-1 and TRBJ2-7, with TRBD2 identical over 12 bases. V shed 3 bases, J shed 6 bases, and the junction held 12 bases outside the gene matches. The CDR3 loop spans 16 amino acids. Germline V CDR1 and CDR2: DFQATT, SNEGSKA (reference sequence). CDR3 bases: TGCAGTGCTAGGGGTTTCGGACTAGCGGGGTCCGGCGAGCAGTACTTC. Protein: CSARGFGLAGSGEQYF.

The V gene is TRBV5-1, the J gene TRBJ1-5; unclear D gene. This CDR3 is built from 15 residues. V shed 5 bases and J shed 0 bases, with 12 bases lying between them. Germline loops: CDR1 SGHRS, CDR2 YFSETQ. The CDR3 here is CASRGTAGSNQPQHF. The CDR3 DNA sequence: TGCGCCAGCAGAGGAACAGCTGGTAGCAATCAGCCCCAGCATTTT.